This entry lists 18 T cell receptor beta chains sequenced from one sample in a study of blood T cell repertoires in COVID-19. TCRdb's copy holds only in-frame clones and misses some; the assay was immunoSEQ multiplex PCR. This repertoire shows 35,000 to 55,000 clones, nearly 70% found once; its top ten account for under 6.5%. The specimen was peripheral blood. The source is a man older than 75 with acute or convalescent COVID-19.

The chain is built from TRBV25-1 and TRBJ1-2; D remains ambiguous. This CDR3 is 14 amino acids long. Trimming removed 3 bases at V and 4 bases at J, with 12 bases between. Germline V gene data show CDR1 as MGHDK and CDR2 as SYGVNS. CDR3 sequence: CASSDKQYSYGYTF. The CDR3 region has the DNA TGTGCCAGCAGTGATAAACAGTATTCCTATGGCTACACCTTC.

This sequence joins TRBV30 and TRBJ1-4, with D possibly being TRBD1 (6 bases). This CDR3 region has 13 residues. Trimming pared 6 bases from V and 10 bases from J, leaving 18 bases between. Germline CDR1 is GTSNPN and CDR2 is SVGIG (reference sequence). The CDR3 DNA is TGTGCCTGCTGGACAGATTACACTGGAAAACTGTTTTTT. Amino acids: CACWTDYTGKLFF. Full variable domain (remainder filled in from reference TRBV30 and TRBJ1-4): SQTIHQWPATLVQPVGSPLSLECTVEGTSNPNLYWYRQAAGRGLQLLFYSVGIGQISSEVPQNLSASRPQDRQFILSSKKLLLSDSGFYLCACWTDYTGKLFFGSGTQLSVL.

This clone came up many times. This rearrangement joins TRBV7-9 to TRBJ1-6, with 9 bases fitting TRBD1. The CDR3 runs 14 residues. V was pared by 5 bases and J by 6 bases, with 2 bases of the junction left unmatched. CDR1 is SEHNR, CDR2 FQNEAQ, per germline (reference sequence). This chain's CDR3 is CASSPDRGNSPLHF. CDR3 nucleotide sequence: TGTGCCAGCAGCCCGGACAGGGGTAATTCACCCCTCCACTTT.

The chain combines TRBV5-1 with TRBJ2-3; D is possibly TRBD2 (5 bases). CDR3 length: 16 residues. The V gene's germline CDR1 is SGHRS and CDR2 YFSETQ. The V end lost 1 base, the J end lost 1 base, and 13 bases lay between the germline ends. Here the CDR3 reads CASSLRAGVGTDTQYF. The CDR3 nucleotides are TGCGCCAGCAGCTTGCGTGCCGGGGTCGGCACAGATACGCAGTATTTT.

The rearrangement uses TRBV7-2 and TRBJ2-7; TRBD2 aligns across 9 bases. Germline V lookup: CDR1 SGHTA, CDR2 FQGNSA. CDR3 size: 16 residues. The J segment lost 1 base and the V segment lost 1 base, leaving 5 bases of the junction unmatched. As DNA, the CDR3 is TGTGCCAGCAGCTTAGAGGCTAGCGGGGTATCCTACGAGCAGTACTTC. Translated, it gives CASSLEASGVSYEQYF.

V is TRBV19 and J is TRBJ1-3; D unresolved. This CDR3 comprises 11 residues. Germline lookup yields CDR1 LNHDA and CDR2 SQIVND (reference sequence). The V and J ends lost 6 bases and 2 bases respectively, with 2 bases between them. The CDR3 DNA is TGTGCCAGTAGCACTGGAAACACCATATATTTT. This codes for CASSTGNTIYF.

The chain combines TRBV19 with TRBJ2-2, with 14 bases identical to TRBD2. The CDR3 runs 17 residues. From germline, CDR1 is LNHDA and CDR2 SQIVND (reference sequence). With 4 bases clipped from V and 5 bases from J, the junction kept 6 bases outside the gene matches. The CDR3 spells CASSKGLAGVRTGELFF. The CDR3 coding sequence is TGTGCCAGTAGTAAGGGACTAGCGGGAGTTCGGACCGGGGAGCTGTTTTTT.

CDR3 coding DNA: TGTGCCAGCAGCCCCGTCGCAACTACCTACAATGAGCAGTTCTTC. Its translation: CASSPVATTYNEQFF. The chain links TRBV5-5 to TRBJ2-1, with D unresolved. The germline V gene encodes CDR1 SGHKS and CDR2 YYEKEE (reference sequence). V was pared by 4 bases and J by 2 bases, with 13 bases between. This CDR3 contains 15 residues.

The gene calls are TRBV7-8 and TRBJ2-3; 7 nucleotides align to TRBD2. CDR3 size: 15 residues. Germline CDR1 is SGHVS and CDR2 is FQNEAQ. V shed 5 bases and J 0 bases; nucleotides not matched to a gene: 5. The CDR3 loop reads CASSPWEGSTDTQYF. CDR3 sequence (DNA): TGTGCCAGCAGCCCATGGGAGGGTAGCACAGATACGCAGTATTTT.

The chain is built from TRBV27 and TRBJ1-2; D gene ambiguous. V was clipped by 6 bases and J by 8 bases, with 13 bases between them. Germline values: CDR1 MNHEY, CDR2 SMNVEV (reference sequence). The CDR3 contains 12 residues. CDR3 DNA sequence: TGTGCCAGCAGGGACGGGGTTGAGGGCTACACCTTC. Its translation: CASRDGVEGYTF.

This clone has a single count. The genes are TRBV7-9 and TRBJ2-5; the D gene is possibly TRBD2 (6 bases). The length of the CDR3 is 13 residues. The ends were cut back, 5 bases at V and 5 bases at J, with 12 bases in the middle. The germline gives CDR1 SEHNR, CDR2 FQNEAQ (reference sequence). CDR3 coding DNA: TGTGCCAGCAGCCCCCGTGGAGGGGAGACCCAGTACTTC. This codes for CASSPRGGETQYF.

This clone was counted a few times. The CDR3 region has the DNA TGTGCCAGCAGCCATATTAATCAGGGGGATAGTGGCTACACCTTC. Translated: CASSHINQGDSGYTF. The chain has TRBV14 and TRBJ1-2; 7 positions agree with TRBD1. Germline CDR1 SGHDN, CDR2 FVKESK. V shed 3 bases and J 7 bases; nucleotides not matched to a gene: 11. This CDR3 region has 15 residues.

The CDR3 coding sequence is TGTGCCACCAGCAGCCCCCGGGACTGGGGTACTGAAGCTTTCTTT. Its translation: CATSSPRDWGTEAFF. The V call is TRBV15, the J call TRBJ1-1; tentatively, D is TRBD1 (5 bases). Trimming took off 3 bases at V and 5 bases at J, with 16 bases between the two ends. In germline, CDR1 is LNHNV, CDR2 YYDKDF (reference sequence). The CDR3 consists of 15 residues.

CDR3 nucleotides: TGTGCCAGCAGCCCCCCCGCGGGGGAGCTGTTTTTT. Its protein is CASSPPAGELFF. The V and J genes are TRBV7-2 and TRBJ2-2; unclear D gene. V was trimmed by 5 bases and J by 8 bases, leaving 9 bases between them. There are 12 residues in the CDR3. CDR1 and CDR2 (germline): SGHTA, FQGNSA.

The chain combines TRBV3-1 (or the pseudogene TRBV3-2) with TRBJ1-1, with 8 positions matching TRBD1. The CDR3 length is 17 residues. Germline V CDR1 and CDR2: LGHDT, YNNKEL (reference sequence). V shed 4 bases and J 1 base; nucleotides not matched to a gene: 11. CDR3 sequence: CASSPRGQVLGNTEAFF. CDR3 nucleotides: TGTGCCAGCAGCCCTCGGGGACAGGTCTTGGGGAACACTGAAGCTTTCTTT.

The chain joins TRBV7-2 to TRBJ2-1, with 8 bases fitting TRBD2. This CDR3 spans 14 amino acids. After removal of 5 bases from V and 9 bases from J, the junction contained 9 bases not matched to a gene. From germline, CDR1 is SGHTA and CDR2 FQGNSA. CDR3 coding DNA: TGTGCCAGCAGCCTACTGATCGCGGGAGGTGAGCAGTTCTTC. Its translation is CASSLLIAGGEQFF.

V gene TRBV29-1 combines with J gene TRBJ2-2; perhaps TRBD1 as D (5 bases). The CDR3 is 13 residues long. Germline V gives CDR1 SQVTM, CDR2 ANQGSEA. V shed 5 bases and J shed 2 bases, with 9 bases lying between them. The chain's CDR3 is CSVRQINTGELFF. CDR3 DNA sequence: TGCAGCGTTCGACAGATTAACACCGGGGAGCTGTTTTTT.

This clone was seen a handful of times. The chain recombines TRBV30 with TRBJ1-3; D call uncertain. CDR3 length: 19 residues. Germline V gives CDR1 GTSNPN, CDR2 SVGIG (reference sequence). Trimming removed 4 bases from V and 0 bases from J, with 25 bases in between. The CDR3: CAWNFDLSSGRPSGNTIYF. CDR3 sequence (DNA): TGTGCCTGGAATTTCGACTTGAGTAGCGGGCGTCCCTCTGGAAACACCATATATTTT.